This T cell receptor beta chain was recovered during a study of vaccination effects on CD4 cells after COVID-19. On the study more broadly: Researchers obtained post-vaccine samples at a median of 72 days past the second dose.

The CDR3 is 15 amino acids. Germline lookup yields CDR1 KGHDR and CDR2 SFDVKD. Trimming took 4 bases from V and 5 from J; bases not matched to a gene: 6. Points from the study as a whole: Within healthy vaccinees, only 1 of 255 vaccine-induced clones displayed cross-reactivity with common cold coronaviruses.

TCRdb's copy holds only in-frame clones and misses some; the assay was immunoSEQ multiplex PCR. This table holds 60,000 to 85,000 clones, around two thirds found once. Sequencing followed a ViraFEST assay step that expanded antigen-specific CD4+ T cells with viral peptide pools. Cultured cells yielded isolated CD4+ T cells after less than 11 days. It was two doses of either the BNT162b2 or mRNA-1273 vaccine that participants received. Cultivation was performed at roughly 2 million PBMC per well with roughly 9.1 IU/ml IL-2 and roughly 9.3 ug/ml peptides added. At days 3 and 7, half of the medium was exchanged for IL-2 medium. As for this clone: Its cognate antigen is unknown.

The chain uses TRBV24-1 and TRBJ2-5; TRBD2 matches at 10 bases. The sample here was CD4+ T cells from PBMCs cultured with HCoV-229E spike peptides, taken after COVID-19 vaccination. This TCR was recovered from a human donor who received a COVID-19 vaccine. The CDR3 protein is CATSDTGLAKETQYF. CDR3 nucleotide sequence: TGTGCCACCAGTGACACGGGACTAGCGAAGGAGACCCAGTACTTC.